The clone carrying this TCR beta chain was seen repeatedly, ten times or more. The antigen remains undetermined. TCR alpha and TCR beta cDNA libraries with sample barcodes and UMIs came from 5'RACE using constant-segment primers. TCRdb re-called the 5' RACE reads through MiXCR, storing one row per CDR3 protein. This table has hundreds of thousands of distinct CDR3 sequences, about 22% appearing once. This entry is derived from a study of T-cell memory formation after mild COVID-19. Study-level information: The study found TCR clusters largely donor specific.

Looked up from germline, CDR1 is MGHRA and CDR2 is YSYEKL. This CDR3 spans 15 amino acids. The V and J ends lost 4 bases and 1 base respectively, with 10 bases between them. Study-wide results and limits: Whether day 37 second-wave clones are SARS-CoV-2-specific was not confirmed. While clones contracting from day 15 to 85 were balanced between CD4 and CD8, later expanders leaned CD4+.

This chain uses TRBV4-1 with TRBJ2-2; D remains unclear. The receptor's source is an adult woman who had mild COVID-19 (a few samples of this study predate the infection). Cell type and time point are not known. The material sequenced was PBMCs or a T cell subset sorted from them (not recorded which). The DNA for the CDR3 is TGCGCCAGCAGCCCCCGGACCGTGAACACCGGGGAGCTGTTTTTT. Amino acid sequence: CASSPRTVNTGELFF.